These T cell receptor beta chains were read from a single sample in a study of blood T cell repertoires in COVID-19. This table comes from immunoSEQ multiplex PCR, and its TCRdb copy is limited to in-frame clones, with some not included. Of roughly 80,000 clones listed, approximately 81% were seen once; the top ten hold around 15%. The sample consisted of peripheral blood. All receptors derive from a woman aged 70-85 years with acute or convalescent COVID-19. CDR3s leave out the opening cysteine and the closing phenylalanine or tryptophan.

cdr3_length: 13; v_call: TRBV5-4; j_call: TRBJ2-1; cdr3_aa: ASRYSGTPYNEQF
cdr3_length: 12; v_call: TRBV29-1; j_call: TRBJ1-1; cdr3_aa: SVAPPPVNTEAF
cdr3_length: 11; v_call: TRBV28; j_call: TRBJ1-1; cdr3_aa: ASIGRMAPEAF
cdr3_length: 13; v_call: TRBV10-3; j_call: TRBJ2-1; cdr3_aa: AIGQDKSSYNEQF
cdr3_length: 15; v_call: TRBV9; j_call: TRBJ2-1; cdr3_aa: ASSVVSGLTSYNEQF
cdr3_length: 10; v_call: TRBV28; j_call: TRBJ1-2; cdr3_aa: ASSLINYGYT
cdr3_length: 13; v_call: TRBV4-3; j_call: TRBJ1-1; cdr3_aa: ASSQDDRTGVEAF
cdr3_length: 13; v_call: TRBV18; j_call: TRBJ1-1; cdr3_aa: ASSPEVRGNTEAF
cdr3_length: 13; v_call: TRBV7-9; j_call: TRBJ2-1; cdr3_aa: ASSLRTGGDNEQF
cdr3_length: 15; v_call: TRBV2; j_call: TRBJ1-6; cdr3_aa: ASSDRGGRQLNSPLH
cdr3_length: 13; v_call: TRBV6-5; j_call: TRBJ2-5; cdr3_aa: ASSSQTGGQETQY
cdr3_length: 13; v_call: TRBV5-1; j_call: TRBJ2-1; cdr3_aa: ASTKDSGSLSEQF
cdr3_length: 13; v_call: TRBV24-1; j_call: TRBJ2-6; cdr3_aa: ATSGTGAGANVLT
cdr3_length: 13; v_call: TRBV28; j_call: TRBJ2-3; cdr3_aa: ASSLGGTVTDTQY
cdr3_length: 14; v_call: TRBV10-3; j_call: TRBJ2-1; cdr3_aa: AIMTGTSGFSGEQF
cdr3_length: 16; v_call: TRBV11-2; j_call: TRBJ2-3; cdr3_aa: ASSLRKGAFKSTDTQY
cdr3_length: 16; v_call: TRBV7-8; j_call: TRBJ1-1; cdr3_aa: ASSLVFTRVGQVIEAF
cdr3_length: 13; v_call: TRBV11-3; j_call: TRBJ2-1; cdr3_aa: ASSLAGGLNNEQF
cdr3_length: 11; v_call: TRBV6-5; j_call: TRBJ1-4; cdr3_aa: ASRKGVNEKLF
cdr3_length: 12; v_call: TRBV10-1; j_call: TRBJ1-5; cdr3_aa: ASSSTGLDQPQH